This TCR beta chain was identified in a study of Ad26.COV2.S vaccination and SARS-CoV-2 variants. Study-level points and caveats: Total T cell responses were possibly underestimated by TCR breadth and depth analyses. Comparable non-spike TCR breadth was observed in vaccine and placebo recipients.

The table lists this clone with a few counts. No antigen is known for it. Treatment: some 20 received Ad26.COV2.S at low or high dose, single or two shots; about five received placebo; per-sample allocation not given. Each sample was drawn 63 days after the first injection (of vaccine or placebo). The sample came from a Boston adult aged 18-55 years. CDR3 length: 13 amino acids. Germline V gives CDR1 MGHDK, CDR2 SYGVNS. V lost 5 bases, J lost 0 bases, and 8 bases lay in between. Using immunoSEQ multiplex PCR, the repertoire was profiled, and TCRdb retains in-frame clones only, with some absent. Of roughly 380,000 clones in the sample, more than 75% are singletons; the top ten hold roughly 3.6%.

The sequencing here drew on peripheral blood, taken in a trial of Ad26.COV2.S vaccine versus placebo. The TCR sequence derives from a person aged 18-60 years who received the Ad26.COV2.S COVID-19 vaccine or a placebo. The chain links TRBV25-1 to TRBJ2-7; TRBD2 is a possible D gene (5 bases). The DNA for the CDR3 is TGTGCCAGCAGTTCCGGGAACTCCTACGAGCAGTACTTC. It specifies CASSSGNSYEQYF.